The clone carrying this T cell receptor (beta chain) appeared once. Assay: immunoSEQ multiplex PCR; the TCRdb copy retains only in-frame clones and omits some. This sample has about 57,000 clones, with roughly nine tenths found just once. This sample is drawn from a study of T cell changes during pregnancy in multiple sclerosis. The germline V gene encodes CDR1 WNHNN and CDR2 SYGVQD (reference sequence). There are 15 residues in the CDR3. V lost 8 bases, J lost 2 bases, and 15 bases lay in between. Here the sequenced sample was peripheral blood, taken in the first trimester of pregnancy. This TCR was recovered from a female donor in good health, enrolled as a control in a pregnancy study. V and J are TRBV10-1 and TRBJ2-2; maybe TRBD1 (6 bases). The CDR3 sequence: CASLRGQRNTGELFF. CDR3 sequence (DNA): TGCGCCAGCCTTCGGGGACAACGTAACACCGGGGAGCTGTTTTTT.